This T cell receptor (beta chain) comes out of a study of cytomegalovirus exposure and HLA in healthy donors. Study context: As released early, the data held 75 million to 90 million unique TCRs from HLA-typed donors. Points from the study as a whole: Later, TCR association rates were found to vary by HLA locus, highest for DRB1 and lowest for HLA-C. Generally TCR sequences proved uncommon, though certain public TCRs appeared in numerous donors. Previously analyzed data showed that most TCR beta V segments were productive at a frequency of about 87% or about 30%.

As to this clone: The antigen remains undetermined.

The PCR contained 60 Vbeta and 13 Jbeta primers. The repertoire was sequenced with immunoSEQ multiplex PCR; TCRdb's copy has only in-frame clones and lacks some. In the table there are 110,000 or so clones, around 77% of which are singletons. The origin of this receptor is a woman aged 25 to 39 in good health and CMV-seropositive. Source material: PBMCs.

The CDR3 loop is CASRVGQTYEQYF. The CDR3, as DNA: TGTGCCAGCAGAGTGGGACAGACCTACGAGCAGTACTTC. This sequence joins TRBV6-1 and TRBJ2-5; 7 bases match TRBD1. The last part of the DNA fits TRBJ2-7 better; the J call may be wrong. Looked up from germline, CDR1 is MNHNS and CDR2 is SASEGT. CDR3 length equals 13 residues.